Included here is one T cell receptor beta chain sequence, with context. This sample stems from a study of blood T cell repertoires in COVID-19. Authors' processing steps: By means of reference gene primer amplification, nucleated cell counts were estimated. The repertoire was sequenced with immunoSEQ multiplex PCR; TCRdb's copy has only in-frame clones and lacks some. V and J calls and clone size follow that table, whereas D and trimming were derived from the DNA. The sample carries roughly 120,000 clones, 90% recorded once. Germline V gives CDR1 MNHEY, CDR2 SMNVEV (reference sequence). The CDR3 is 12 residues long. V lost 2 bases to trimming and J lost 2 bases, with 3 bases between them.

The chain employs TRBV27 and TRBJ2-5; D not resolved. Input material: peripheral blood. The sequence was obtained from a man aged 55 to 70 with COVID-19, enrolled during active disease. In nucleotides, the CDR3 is TGTGCCAGCAGTTTACCGCAAGAGACCCAGTACTTC. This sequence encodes CASSLPQETQYF.